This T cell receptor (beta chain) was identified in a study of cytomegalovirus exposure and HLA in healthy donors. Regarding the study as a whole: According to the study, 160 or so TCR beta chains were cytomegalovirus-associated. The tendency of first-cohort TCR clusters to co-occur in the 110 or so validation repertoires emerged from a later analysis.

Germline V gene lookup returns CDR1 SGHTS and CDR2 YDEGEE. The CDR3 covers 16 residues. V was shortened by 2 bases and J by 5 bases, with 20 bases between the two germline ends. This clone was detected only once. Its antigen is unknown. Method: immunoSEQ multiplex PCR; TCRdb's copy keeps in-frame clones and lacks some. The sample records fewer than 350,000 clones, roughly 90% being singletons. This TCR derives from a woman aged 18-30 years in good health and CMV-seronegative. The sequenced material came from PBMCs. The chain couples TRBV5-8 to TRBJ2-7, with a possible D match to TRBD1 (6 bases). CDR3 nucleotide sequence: TGTGCCAGCAGCTTTTTCTTAGGGCAGGGGTTCCACGAGCAGTACTTC. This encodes CASSFFLGQGFHEQYF. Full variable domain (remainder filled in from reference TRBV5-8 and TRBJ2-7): EAGVTQSPTHLIKTRGQQATLRCSPISGHTSVYWYQQALGLGLQFLLWYDEGEERNRGNFPPRFSGRQFPNYSSELNVNALELEDSALYLCASSFFLGQGFHEQYFGPGTRLTVT.